This T cell receptor beta chain was identified during a study of graft-versus-host responses after intestinal transplantation. Looking at the study overall: Each patient got anti-thymocyte globulin induction, then tacrolimus and steroids for about 3 years.

Data came from immunoSEQ multiplex PCR; TCRdb stores just in-frame clones and leaves some out. The sample consists of under 75,000 clones, around 89% of them appearing once. Concerning this clone itself: Its antigen is unidentified.

Study-level findings and limits: Early post-transplant HvG declines showed an association with peak circulating GvH clone levels. Detection of GvH clones occurred in recipient marrow, and some had their first appearance in ileum or blood.

This CDR3 is 17 amino acids long. Germline V gene sequence: CDR1 KGHSH, CDR2 LQKENI. The junction had 6 bases not matched to a gene; V was cut back by 3 bases and J by 2 bases. This rearrangement joins TRBV18 to TRBJ2-3; 12 bases match TRBD2. Sequencing used unstimulated CD8+ T cells sorted from spleen or lymph node cells, obtained before transplant. The clonotype comes from a human donor who was the organ donor for an intestinal transplant. Here the CDR3 DNA reads TGTGCCAGCTCACCGAGACTAGCGGGGGACGTCACAGATACGCAGTATTTT. This gives the protein CASSPRLAGDVTDTQYF.